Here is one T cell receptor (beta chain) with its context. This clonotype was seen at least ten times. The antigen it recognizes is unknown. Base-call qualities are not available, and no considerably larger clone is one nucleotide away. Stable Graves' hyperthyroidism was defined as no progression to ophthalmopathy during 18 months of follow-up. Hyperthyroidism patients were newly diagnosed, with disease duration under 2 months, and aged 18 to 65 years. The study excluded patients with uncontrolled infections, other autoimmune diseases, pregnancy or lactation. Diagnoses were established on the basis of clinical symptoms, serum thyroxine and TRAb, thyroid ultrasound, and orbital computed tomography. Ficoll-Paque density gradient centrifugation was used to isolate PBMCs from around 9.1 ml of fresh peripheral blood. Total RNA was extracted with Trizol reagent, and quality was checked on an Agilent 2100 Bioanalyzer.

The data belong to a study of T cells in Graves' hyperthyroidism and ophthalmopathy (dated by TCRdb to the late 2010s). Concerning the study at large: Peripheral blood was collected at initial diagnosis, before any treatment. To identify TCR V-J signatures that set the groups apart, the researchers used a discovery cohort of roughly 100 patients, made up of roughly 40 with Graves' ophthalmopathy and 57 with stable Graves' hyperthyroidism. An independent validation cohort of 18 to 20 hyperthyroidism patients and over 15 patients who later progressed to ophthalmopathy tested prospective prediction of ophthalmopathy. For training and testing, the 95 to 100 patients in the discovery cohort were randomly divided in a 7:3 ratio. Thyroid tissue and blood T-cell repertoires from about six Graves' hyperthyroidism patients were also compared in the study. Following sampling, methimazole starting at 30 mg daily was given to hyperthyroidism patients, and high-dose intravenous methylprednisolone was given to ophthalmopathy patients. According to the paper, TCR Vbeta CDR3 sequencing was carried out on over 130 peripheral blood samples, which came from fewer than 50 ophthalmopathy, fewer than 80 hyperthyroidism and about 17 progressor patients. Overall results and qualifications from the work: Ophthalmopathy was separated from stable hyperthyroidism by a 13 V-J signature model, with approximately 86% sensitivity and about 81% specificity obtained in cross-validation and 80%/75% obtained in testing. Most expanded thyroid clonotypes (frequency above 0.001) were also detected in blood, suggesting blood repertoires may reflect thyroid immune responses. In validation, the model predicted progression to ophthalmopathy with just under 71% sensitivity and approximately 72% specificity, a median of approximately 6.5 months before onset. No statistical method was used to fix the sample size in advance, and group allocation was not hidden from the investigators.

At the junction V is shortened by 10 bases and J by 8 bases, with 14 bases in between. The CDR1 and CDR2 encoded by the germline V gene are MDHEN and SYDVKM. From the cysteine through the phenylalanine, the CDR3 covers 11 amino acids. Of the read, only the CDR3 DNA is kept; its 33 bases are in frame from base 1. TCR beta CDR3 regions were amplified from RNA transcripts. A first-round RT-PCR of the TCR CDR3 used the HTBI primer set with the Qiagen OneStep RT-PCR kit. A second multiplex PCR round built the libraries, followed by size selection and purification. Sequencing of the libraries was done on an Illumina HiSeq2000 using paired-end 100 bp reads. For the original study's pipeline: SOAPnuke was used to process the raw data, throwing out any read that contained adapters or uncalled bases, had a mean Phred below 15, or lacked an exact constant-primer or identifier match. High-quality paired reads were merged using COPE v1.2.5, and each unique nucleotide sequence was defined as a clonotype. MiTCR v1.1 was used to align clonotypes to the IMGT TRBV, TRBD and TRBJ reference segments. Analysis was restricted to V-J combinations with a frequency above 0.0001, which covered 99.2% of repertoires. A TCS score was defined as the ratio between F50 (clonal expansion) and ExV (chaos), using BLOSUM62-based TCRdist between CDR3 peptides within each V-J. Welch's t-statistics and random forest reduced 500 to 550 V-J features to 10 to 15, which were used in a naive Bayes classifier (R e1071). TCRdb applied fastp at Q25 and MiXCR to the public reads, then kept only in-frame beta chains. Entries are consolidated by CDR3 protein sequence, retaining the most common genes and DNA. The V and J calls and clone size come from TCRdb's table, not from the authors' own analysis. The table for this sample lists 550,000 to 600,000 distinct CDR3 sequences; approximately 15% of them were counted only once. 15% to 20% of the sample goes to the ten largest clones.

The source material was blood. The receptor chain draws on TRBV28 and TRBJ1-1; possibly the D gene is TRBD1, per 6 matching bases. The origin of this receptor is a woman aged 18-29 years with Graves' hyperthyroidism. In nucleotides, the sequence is TGTGCCATCCCGGGACATGCCGAAGCTTTCTTT. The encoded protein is CAIPGHAEAFF.